The present T cell receptor beta chain was sequenced within a study of T cell changes during pregnancy in multiple sclerosis. Germline values: CDR1 LGHNA, CDR2 YNFKEQ. CDR3 length: 16 residues. V shed 0 bases and J 8 bases; nucleotides not matched to a gene: 8. The protocol was immunoSEQ multiplex PCR, while the TCRdb copy is restricted to in-frame clones and leaves out a portion. The sample contains roughly 52,000 clones, 85% to 95% of which appear only once. The chain joins TRBV4-2 to TRBJ2-1; 9 positions match TRBD2. The clonotype was recovered from a female donor with multiple sclerosis, enrolled in a pregnancy study. The material was CD8+ T cells from peripheral blood mononuclear cells, obtained before pregnancy. CDR3 sequence: CASSQDPSIAGDEQFF. In DNA form, the CDR3 reads TGTGCCAGCAGCCAAGATCCCTCGATAGCGGGAGATGAGCAGTTCTTC.